These 4 T cell receptor beta chains came from one sample sequenced in a study of blood T cell repertoires in COVID-19. Only in-frame clones appear in the TCRdb table, and some are missing; sequencing was by immunoSEQ multiplex PCR. The repertoire holds roughly 130,000 clones, with about four fifths as singletons. The sequencing input was peripheral blood. These receptors were taken from a young woman who had recovered from COVID-19.

V is TRBV19 and J is TRBJ2-1, with no clear D. Germline V gives CDR1 LNHDA, CDR2 SQIVND (reference sequence). V gave up 6 bases and J gave up 5 bases, with 8 bases separating them. The CDR3 has 12 amino acids. The DNA for the CDR3 is TGTGCCAGTAGGCACAGACACAATGAGCAGTTCTTC. Its protein is CASRHRHNEQFF.

In DNA, the CDR3 is TGCGCCAGCAGCTTGCAGCCAGGGGACCAGCCCCAGCATTTT. As protein: CASSLQPGDQPQHF. J is TRBJ1-5 and V is TRBV5-1; D might be TRBD1 (6 bases). From germline, CDR1 is SGHRS and CDR2 YFSETQ. The length of the CDR3 is 14 residues. V lost 1 base and J lost 7, with 12 bases in between.

The chain employs TRBV4-1 and TRBJ2-1, with D perhaps TRBD2 (5 bases). Germline lookup yields CDR1 MGHRA and CDR2 YSYEKL. CDR3 size: 15 residues. V was clipped by 1 base and J by 7 bases, with 14 bases between them. The CDR3 region is CASSQGGSLGNEQFF. Written as DNA, the CDR3 is TGCGCCAGCAGCCAAGGAGGGAGTCTGGGGAATGAGCAGTTCTTC.

The CDR3 protein is CASSDGTGGETQYF. In DNA, the CDR3 is TGTGCCAGCAGCGATGGGACAGGGGGAGAGACCCAGTACTTC. J is TRBJ2-5 and V is TRBV11-2; 11 bases fit TRBD1. This CDR3 comprises 14 residues. Losses at the gene ends were 5 bases for V and 4 bases for J; bases not matched to a gene: 3. The germline CDR1 and CDR2 sequences are SGHAT and FQNNGV. Full variable domain (missing parts from reference TRBV11-2 and TRBJ2-5): EAGVAQSPRYKIIEKRQSVAFWCNPISGHATLYWYQQILGQGPKLLIQFQNNGVVDDSQLPKDRFSAERLKGVDSTLKIQPAKLEDSAVYLCASSDGTGGETQYFGPGTRLLVL.